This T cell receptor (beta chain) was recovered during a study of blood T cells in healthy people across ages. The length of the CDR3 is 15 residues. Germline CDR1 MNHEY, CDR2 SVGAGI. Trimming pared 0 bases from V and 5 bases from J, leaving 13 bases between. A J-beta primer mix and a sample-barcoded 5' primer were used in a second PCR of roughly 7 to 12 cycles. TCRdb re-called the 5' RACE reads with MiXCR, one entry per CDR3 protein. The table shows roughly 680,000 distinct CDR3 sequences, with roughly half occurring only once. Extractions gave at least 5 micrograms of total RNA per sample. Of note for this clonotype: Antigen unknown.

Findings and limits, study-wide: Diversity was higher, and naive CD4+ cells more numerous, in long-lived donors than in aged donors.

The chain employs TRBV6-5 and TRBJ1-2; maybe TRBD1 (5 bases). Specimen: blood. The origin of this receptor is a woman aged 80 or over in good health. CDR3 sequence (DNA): TGTGCCAGCAGTTACTCCCAGGGATTCTTATATGGCTACACCTTC. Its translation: CASSYSQGFLYGYTF.